This T cell receptor (beta chain) was observed in a study of T cell responses to AZD1222 COVID-19 vaccine. Overall study results and limits: Regions 160-218 and 743-854 dominated among vaccine-associated CD4 TCRs spanning spike.

Clones were sequenced by immunoSEQ multiplex PCR, and TCRdb holds only the in-frame ones, with some missing. The repertoire consists of 200,000 or so clones, with roughly 93% occurring once and the leading ten covering about 9.2%. Note on this clone: Its matching antigen is unknown.

The germline V gene encodes CDR1 LGHNA and CDR2 YSLEER. The CDR3 is 13 residues long. Trimming pared 3 bases from V and 6 bases from J, leaving 9 bases between. The clonotype originates from an adult in good health. Sequencing used peripheral blood, obtained on day 0 of AZD1222 vaccination. V usage is TRBV4-3 and J usage is TRBJ2-1; D remains unclear. CDR3 nucleotide sequence: TGCGCCAGCAGCCATGGCCCGGGCAATGAGCAGTTCTTC. Translated: CASSHGPGNEQFF.